This paragraph reports one T cell receptor (beta chain). The data stem from a study of shared clonotypes between healthy human individuals. Overall study context: Three plates were used per donor for CD4 naive, three for CD4 memory, two for CD8 naive and one for CD8 memory.

Every subset's genomic DNA went evenly onto several immunoSEQ plates. The method was immunoSEQ multiplex PCR; TCRdb's version includes in-frame clones alone and lacks a portion of them. The table records over a million clones, 96% of them present only once. The CDR3 has 16 residues. CDR1 is MNHNY, CDR2 SVGAGI, per germline (reference sequence). V lost 6 bases to trimming and J lost 7 bases; unmatched junction nucleotides: 12. The chain uses TRBV6-6 and TRBJ2-1, with 10 nucleotides matching TRBD2. Input material: naive CD4+ T cells sorted from blood. Subset in this sample: CD45RA+ positively selected. This TCR was sampled from a young man in good health. CDR3 sequence (DNA): TGTGCCAGCAGCCCCCCCCCGGGACTAGCGAGGAATGAGCAGTTCTTC. Protein product: CASSPPPGLARNEQFF.